This TCR beta chain was profiled in a study of T cell repertoires in cytomegalovirus infection. A remark on this clonotype: Its antigen is not known.

Each CDR3 protein is one row after TCRdb ran MiXCR on the reads. The sample gives 55,000 to 85,000 distinct CDR3 sequences, about 20% of which show up once; roughly two thirds is in the top ten. CDR1 is SGHTA and CDR2 is FQGNSA in the germline V gene. CDR3 length equals 16 residues. V gave up 5 bases and J gave up 3 bases, with 16 bases separating them. This sequence joins TRBV7-2 and TRBJ1-4; the D gene is possibly TRBD1 (6 bases). The source of this sequence is a human donor in good health (CMV status not recorded). Some clones in this sample may be carry-over from other donors' samples. This specimen consisted of CD8+ T cells from cultured PBMCs, obtained from culture after CMV antigen stimulation. The CDR3 here is CASSKEGSGANEKLFF. The CDR3, as DNA: TGTGCCAGCAGCAAAGAAGGGTCAGGGGCTAATGAAAAACTGTTTTTT.